The entry below gives a single TCR beta chain sequence along with its context. The entry originates in a study of CD8 T cells in Susac syndrome. Trimming stripped 4 bases from V and 1 base from J, with 4 bases between. Germline loops: CDR1 SQVTM, CDR2 ANQGSEA. The CDR3 has 11 residues. Reverse transcription of 0.5 to 1 ug RNA was performed with random hexamers. TCRdb reprocessed the immunoSEQ multiplex PCR reads via MiXCR and lists one record per CDR3 protein. The sample carries some 210,000 distinct CDR3 sequences, around 93% recorded once. The chain is built from TRBV29-1 and TRBJ1-1, with D uncertain. The receptor was derived from a human donor with Susac syndrome. The specimen was CD4+ T cells from PBMCs. Here the CDR3 reads CSVVPNTEAFF. Written as DNA, the CDR3 is TGCAGCGTTGTGCCGAACACTGAAGCTTTCTTT.